The present T cell receptor beta chain was sequenced within a study of blood T cell repertoires in COVID-19. Study information: The United States, Italy and Spain supplied acute and convalescent COVID-19 samples.

Original processing methods: From reference gene primer amplification, estimates of nucleated cell counts were derived. The table came from immunoSEQ multiplex PCR; TCRdb's copy has only in-frame clones and leaves some out. V, J and clone size reflect that table, while D and trimming were determined from the DNA. The sample shows 55,000 to 60,000 clones, less than 85% of them seen only once. The ends lost 4 bases at V and 4 bases at J; junction bases unmatched: 1. The CDR3 runs 14 residues. Germline CDR1 SGHTA, CDR2 FQGNSA. The sequence came from a man between 65 and 85 years old with active COVID-19. This chain links TRBV7-2 with TRBJ2-1, with 10 bases aligning to TRBD2. The sequencing input was peripheral blood. The CDR3 is CASSWTSGYNEQFF. As DNA, the CDR3 is TGTGCCAGCAGCTGGACTAGCGGATACAATGAGCAGTTCTTC.